The 19 T cell receptor beta chains in this list originate from one sample, sequenced in a study of vaccination effects on CD4 cells after COVID-19 (dated 2022 in TCRdb). After less than 13 days of culture, CD4+ T cells were isolated with the EasySep CD4+ T cell isolation kit. The library came from the immunoSEQ multiplex PCR assay. TCRdb provides this immuneACCESS table in a form limited to in-frame rearrangements. Some clones are lacking; in checked studies, under half of them reflect an unresolved V gene, and why the rest are absent is not known. This sample gives over 45,000 clones in total; about 67% of them show up just once. The ten largest account for over 4.5% of the sample. These TCRs are of unknown antigen specificity. Here the sequenced sample was CD4+ T cells from PBMCs cultured without peptide, taken before COVID-19 vaccination. The receptors were gathered from a human donor who received a COVID-19 vaccine.

There are a few counts of this clone. The genes are TRBV7-9 and TRBJ1-3, with a tentative D call TRBD1 (5 bases). Trimming cost V 6 bases and J 1 base, with 10 bases left between them. The CDR3 consists of 14 residues. Germline V gene lookup returns CDR1 SEHNR and CDR2 FQNEAQ (reference sequence). The CDR3 sequence is CASSPGTSGNTIYF. In DNA, the CDR3 is TGTGCCAGCAGTCCAGGGACTTCTGGAAACACCATATATTTT.

This chain connects TRBV2 to TRBJ1-1; D remains unclear. The CDR3 spans 14 residues. The germline V and J ends were trimmed by 4 bases and 1 base, with 10 bases remaining between them. Germline lookup yields CDR1 SNHLY and CDR2 FYNNEI. In nucleotides, the CDR3 is TGTGCCAGCAGTGTCTTCGGAGGGAACACTGAAGCTTTCTTT. Its translation is CASSVFGGNTEAFF.

This clone was observed once. V usage is TRBV11-2 and J usage is TRBJ1-2; D ambiguous. The ends were cut back, 4 bases at V and 5 bases at J, with 8 bases in the middle. Per germline, CDR1 SGHAT and CDR2 FQNNGV. This CDR3 contains 12 residues. CDR3 sequence (DNA): TGTGCCAGCAGCTCGGACGGATATGGCTACACCTTC. It is translated as CASSSDGYGYTF.

This chain links TRBV6-1 with TRBJ2-4; no reliable D call. CDR3 length equals 16 residues. V was pared by 1 base and J by 0 bases, with 10 bases between. Germline-derived CDR1 and CDR2 are MNHNS and SASEGT. The CDR3 loop reads CASSEVDGLAKNIQYF. The CDR3 region has the DNA TGTGCCAGCAGTGAAGTGGACGGCCTAGCCAAAAACATTCAGTACTTC.

The chain is built from TRBV7-9 and TRBJ2-7, with D unclear. Germline CDR1 reads SEHNR; CDR2 reads FQNEAQ (reference sequence). CDR3 length: 16 residues. Trimming stripped 3 bases from V and 3 bases from J, with 18 bases between. This chain's CDR3 is CASSLDGLFASYEQYF. The CDR3, as DNA: TGTGCCAGCAGCTTGGATGGTCTGTTTGCTAGCTACGAGCAGTACTTC.

This chain joins TRBV5-1 and TRBJ1-2; 7 positions agree with TRBD1. Per germline, CDR1 SGHRS and CDR2 YFSETQ. Trimming cost V 4 bases and J 7 bases; bases outside gene matches: 7. The length of the CDR3 is 13 residues. The CDR3 DNA sequence: TGCGCCAGCAGCCAGGGGGGGGTTGCTGGCTACACCTTC. This translates into CASSQGGVAGYTF.

The chain carries TRBV18 and TRBJ1-2; D is perhaps TRBD1 (6 bases). V shed 3 bases and J shed 5 bases, with 10 bases lying between them. Germline V gene data show CDR1 as KGHSH and CDR2 as LQKENI. This CDR3 is built from 13 residues. In DNA form, the CDR3 reads TGTGCCAGCTCACCCGGACAGCAATATGGCTACACCTTC. Protein product: CASSPGQQYGYTF.

The chain uses TRBV5-4 and TRBJ1-3, with D perhaps matching TRBD1 (6 bases). Germline V CDR1 and CDR2: SGHNT, YYREEE (reference sequence). The V and J ends lost 4 bases and 5 bases respectively, with 13 bases between them. The CDR3 has 14 amino acids. The CDR3 DNA reads as TGTGCCAGCAGCCCGGACCAGGGGCGAAACACCATATATTTT. Translating it yields CASSPDQGRNTIYF.

The chain couples TRBV6-5 to TRBJ2-3, with 8 bases that match TRBD1. V was clipped by 5 bases and J by 4 bases; unmatched bases: 5. Per germline, CDR1 MNHEY and CDR2 SVGAGI. The CDR3 is 14 residues long. The CDR3 nucleotides are TGTGCCAGCAGTCGGACAGGGAGCGCAGATACGCAGTATTTT. It encodes CASSRTGSADTQYF.

This clone was detected only a few times. DNA of the CDR3: TGTGCCAGCAGCTCCACTAGCGGGGGGGCCAGAGAGACCCAGTACTTC. Translated: CASSSTSGGARETQYF. The chain uses TRBV11-2 and TRBJ2-5, with 13 bases fitting TRBD2. Looked up from germline, CDR1 is SGHAT and CDR2 is FQNNGV. The CDR3 sequence is 16 residues long. Trimming took 4 bases from V and 4 from J; bases not matched to a gene: 6.

The chain couples TRBV7-2 to TRBJ2-5; possibly TRBD1 for D (5 bases). Germline assignment: CDR1 SGHTA and CDR2 FQGNSA. Trimming removed 5 bases at V and 4 bases at J, with 11 bases between. The CDR3 is 13 residues long. The CDR3 spells CASSRGRTETQYF. For the CDR3, the DNA is TGTGCCAGCAGCAGGGGAAGGACAGAGACCCAGTACTTC.

DNA of the CDR3: TGTGCCAGTAGTAGGTCCAATGAAAAACTGTTTTTT. It codes for CASSRSNEKLFF. The chain uses TRBV19 and TRBJ1-4; D remains unclear. Germline V CDR1 and CDR2: LNHDA, SQIVND (reference sequence). V was shortened by 4 bases and J by 5 bases, with 5 bases between the two germline ends. The CDR3 consists of 12 residues.

In this sample, this clone turned up once. The chain employs TRBV6-1 and TRBJ1-1; no definite D call. The ends were cut back, 0 bases at V and 5 bases at J, with 7 bases in the middle. Germline V gives CDR1 MNHNS, CDR2 SASEGT. CDR3 length: 13 amino acids. Here the CDR3 DNA reads TGTGCCAGCAGTGAAGCTTTTGGGACTGAAGCTTTCTTT. Protein sequence: CASSEAFGTEAFF.

The chain is built from TRBV5-6 and TRBJ2-1; 8 positions match TRBD1. Germline V gene lookup returns CDR1 SGHDT and CDR2 YYEEEE. The trim removed 2 bases at V and 6 bases at J, leaving 4 bases unmatched. CDR3 size: 14 residues. This CDR3 reads CASSFGQGGNEQFF. DNA for the CDR3: TGTGCCAGCAGCTTTGGACAGGGTGGCAATGAGCAGTTCTTC. Filled out from reference TRBV5-6 and TRBJ2-1, the complete variable domain reads DAGVTQSPTHLIKTRGQQVTLRCSPKSGHDTVSWYQQALGQGPQFIFQYYEEEERQRGNFPDRFSGHQFPNYSSELNVNALLLGDSALYLCASSFGQGGNEQFFGPGTRLTVL.

The rearrangement joins TRBV27 to TRBJ1-5; 7 nucleotides agree with TRBD1. After removal of 4 bases from V and 0 bases from J, the junction contained 9 bases not matched to a gene. The CDR3 extends over 17 amino acids. From germline, CDR1 is MNHEY and CDR2 SMNVEV (reference sequence). CDR3 DNA sequence: TGTGCCAGCAGTTACCGCGGGACAGCAAATAGCAATCAGCCCCAGCATTTT. It yields the protein CASSYRGTANSNQPQHF.

The rearrangement links TRBV7-9 to TRBJ2-7; TRBD2 might be the D (6 bases). This CDR3 has 13 residues. Germline-derived CDR1 and CDR2 are SEHNR and FQNEAQ (reference sequence). Deletions cut 3 bases from V and 2 bases from J, with 8 bases between. The CDR3 sequence: CASSFGGPYEQYF. The CDR3 DNA sequence: TGTGCCAGCAGCTTCGGGGGTCCCTACGAGCAGTACTTC.

The chain has TRBV23-1 and TRBJ2-7; TRBD1 aligns across 8 bases. TRBV23-1 is sorted into the ORF group, with uncertain function. V trimming: 4 bases; J trimming: 1 base; junction bases outside the gene matches: 12. This CDR3 is built from 17 residues. The CDR3 protein is CASSPRVGQASSYEQYF. The CDR3 nucleotides are TGCGCCAGCAGTCCTCGGGTGGGACAGGCTTCGTCCTACGAGCAGTACTTC.

This clone occurred a few times. The rearrangement joins TRBV28 to TRBJ2-5; weak D call: TRBD2 (5 bases). CDR3 length equals 15 residues. Trimming took off 3 bases at V and 0 bases at J, with 11 bases between the two ends. From germline, CDR1 is MDHEN and CDR2 SYDVKM. The chain's CDR3 is CASSFLTGNQETQYF. The CDR3 DNA reads TGTGCCAGCAGTTTTCTCACCGGGAACCAAGAGACCCAGTACTTC.

V gene TRBV19 combines with J gene TRBJ1-1; the D gene is possibly TRBD1 (5 bases). Germline CDR1 LNHDA, CDR2 SQIVND (reference sequence). The length of the CDR3 is 14 residues. Trimming took 3 bases from V and 1 from J, leaving 9 bases between them. The CDR3 DNA follows: TGTGCCAGTAGTATCTATCAGGGGAACACTGAAGCTTTCTTT. This sequence encodes CASSIYQGNTEAFF.